Sequencing of this TCR beta chain was carried out in a study of human T cells and chemical hapten exposure. Study-level information: TCR yields per sample varied, mainly owing to small pooled library volume differences.

This clonotype occurred many times. No antigen is known for it. CDR1 and CDR2 from the germline V gene are SQVTM and ANQGSEA. The CDR3 spans 13 residues. V dropped 6 bases and J dropped 5 bases, with 17 bases sitting between them. Unfractionated whole blood yielded total RNA. The library tagged each cDNA molecule with unique molecular identifiers. TCRdb called the reads again in MiXCR, with one record for every CDR3 protein. The sample yields 120,000 or so distinct CDR3 sequences, roughly 8.5% seen once. Study results and limitations: TCRs at a frequency above 1 in 1000 stayed unchanged with DPC sensitization.

The chain carries TRBV29-1 and TRBJ2-7; either TRBD1 or TRBD2 may supply D (5 bases each). Sequencing was done on a sample of whole blood. The origin of this receptor is a human donor in good health. Some clones in this sample may be carry-over from other donors' samples. CDR3 sequence (DNA): TGCAGCGTCCTAGGGACCGTTTATAACGAGCAGTACTTC. Translated: CSVLGTVYNEQYF.